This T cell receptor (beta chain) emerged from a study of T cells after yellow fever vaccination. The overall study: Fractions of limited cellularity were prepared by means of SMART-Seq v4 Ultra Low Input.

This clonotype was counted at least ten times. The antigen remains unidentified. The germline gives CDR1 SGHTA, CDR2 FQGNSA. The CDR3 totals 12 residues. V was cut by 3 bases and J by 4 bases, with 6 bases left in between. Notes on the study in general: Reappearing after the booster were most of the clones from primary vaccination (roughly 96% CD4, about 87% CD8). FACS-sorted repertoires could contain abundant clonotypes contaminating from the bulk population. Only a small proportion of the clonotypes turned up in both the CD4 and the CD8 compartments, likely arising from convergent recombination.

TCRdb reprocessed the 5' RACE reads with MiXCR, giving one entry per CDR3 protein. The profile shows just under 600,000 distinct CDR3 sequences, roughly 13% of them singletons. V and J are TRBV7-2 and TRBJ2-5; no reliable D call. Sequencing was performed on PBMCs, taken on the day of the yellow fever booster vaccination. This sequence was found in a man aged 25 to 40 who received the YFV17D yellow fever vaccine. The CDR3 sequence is CASSFLRETQYF. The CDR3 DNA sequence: TGTGCCAGCAGCTTCCTCCGAGAGACCCAGTACTTC. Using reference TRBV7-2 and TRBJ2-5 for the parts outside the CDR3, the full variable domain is GAGVSQSPSNKVTEKGKDVELRCDPISGHTALYWYRQSLGQGLEFLIYFQGNSAPDKSGLPSDRFSAERTGGSVSTLTIQRTQQEDSAVYLCASSFLRETQYFGPGTRLLVL.